This T cell receptor (beta chain) came from a study of blood T cell repertoires in COVID-19. The wider study: Spain, Italy and the United States supplied samples that represented acute and convalescent COVID-19.

Clones were read by immunoSEQ multiplex PCR, and TCRdb kept only the in-frame ones, dropping some. The sample carries a few hundred thousand clones, roughly 84% recorded once. In germline, CDR1 is WSHSY, CDR2 SAAADI. V was pared by 7 bases and J by 5 bases, with 4 bases of the junction left unmatched. This CDR3 contains 12 residues. Sequenced sample: peripheral blood. The chain couples TRBV10-2 to TRBJ2-5; 7 bases are shared with TRBD2. This receptor was obtained from a human donor in a cohort sampled during active COVID-19. CDR3 sequence: CASTVGGETQYF. CDR3 coding DNA: TGCGCCAGCACAGTCGGGGGGGAGACCCAGTACTTC.